This T cell receptor (beta chain) was captured in a study of cytomegalovirus exposure and HLA in healthy donors. About the research overall: Earlier, 110 million or so unique TCR beta sequences were recovered from roughly 170 million T cells by an analysis. Study-wide results and limits: The study flagged roughly 160 TCR beta chains as cytomegalovirus-associated. Several of the most significant clusters appeared linked to common viral pathogens, based on a later analysis.

Worth noting for this clone: Its antigen remains unknown.

This PCR relied on a set of 60 Vbeta primers and 13 Jbeta primers. Authors' analysis steps: Around 80 million unique TCR beta chains, roughly 11 million of them shared, were counted by a later analysis. The assay was immunoSEQ multiplex PCR, and TCRdb's table has in-frame clones only and misses some. For V, J and clone size, that table is used; D and trimming come from the DNA. The sample records about 170,000 clones, roughly 80% being singletons. The germline V gene has CDR1 SGHAT and CDR2 FQNNGV. V shed 5 bases, J shed 2 bases, and the junction held 8 bases outside the gene matches. The length of the CDR3 is 15 residues.

The source of this sequence is a young woman in good health and CMV-seronegative. This chain uses TRBV11-2 with TRBJ2-5; 7 bases are a match to TRBD2. What was sequenced was PBMCs. The CDR3: CASSLGGVSQETQYF. The CDR3, as DNA: TGTGCCAGCAGCCTGGGGGGGGTGTCGCAAGAGACCCAGTACTTC.